The clone carrying this TCR beta chain was picked up one time. This entry is derived from a study of blood T cell repertoires in COVID-19. Profiling relied on immunoSEQ multiplex PCR, and the TCRdb table lists in-frame clones only, not all of them. The table has 270,000 or so clones, 83% seen once. The TCR originated in a woman aged 45-60 years who had recovered from COVID-19. Sequencing was performed on peripheral blood.

Here the CDR3 reads CASSPQGRNNQPQHF. In DNA, the CDR3 is TGTGCCAGCAGTCCACAGGGGAGGAACAATCAGCCCCAGCATTTT. The chain links TRBV28 to TRBJ1-5, with TRBD1 matching 7 bases. There are 15 residues in the CDR3. With 5 bases clipped from V and 3 bases from J, the junction kept 7 bases outside the gene matches. Per the germline V gene, CDR1 is MDHEN and CDR2 is SYDVKM.